This T cell receptor beta chain was found in a study of response to subunit inactivated influenza vaccine. Broader study findings: The study's authors posited that every seasonal influenza vaccination enlists few new T cells.

TCRdb reprocessed the RT-PCR reads with MiXCR, giving one entry per CDR3 protein. The table records some 500,000 distinct CDR3 sequences, 16% of them present only once. The ends lost 1 base at V and 0 bases at J; junction bases unmatched: 10. The CDR3 length is 19 residues. Germline V gene lookup returns CDR1 SGHNT and CDR2 YYREEE (reference sequence). On this clonotype: Its antigen remains unknown.

The chain has TRBV5-4 and TRBJ2-6; 7 bases map to TRBD1. The sample in question was CD4+ T cells sorted from PBMCs, obtained about 23 months after vaccination. This TCR was sampled from a man between 50 and 75 years old who received an inactivated influenza vaccine. This chain's CDR3 is CASSLNYRGVNSGANVLTF. The CDR3 nucleotides are TGTGCCAGCAGCTTGAACTACAGGGGTGTTAACTCTGGGGCCAACGTCCTGACTTTC.